The source of this T cell receptor beta chain is a study of blood T cell repertoires in COVID-19. About the study: Acute and convalescent COVID-19 samples came from the United States, Italy and Spain. The analysed material was cDNA or gDNA that came from T cells, B-cell-depleted T cells, or PBMCs.

Authors' analysis steps: For nucleated cells, counts were estimated from reference gene primer amplification. TCRdb's copy holds only in-frame clones and misses some; the assay was immunoSEQ multiplex PCR. The V and J calls and clone size are taken from that table; D and trimming were inferred from the DNA. The table records some 350,000 clones, around 84% of them present only once. Trimming removed 6 bases at V and 0 bases at J, with 12 bases between. CDR1 and CDR2 from the germline V gene are MNHNY and SVGAGI (reference sequence). There are 15 residues in the CDR3. This clone was recorded only once.

The rearrangement links TRBV6-6 to TRBJ2-1; maybe TRBD1 (6 bases). The sample taken for sequencing was peripheral blood. The TCR originated in a human donor in a cohort sampled during active COVID-19. The DNA for the CDR3 is TGTGCCAGCAGCCCCCAGGGGAGCTCCTACAATGAGCAGTTCTTC. Translated: CASSPQGSSYNEQFF.